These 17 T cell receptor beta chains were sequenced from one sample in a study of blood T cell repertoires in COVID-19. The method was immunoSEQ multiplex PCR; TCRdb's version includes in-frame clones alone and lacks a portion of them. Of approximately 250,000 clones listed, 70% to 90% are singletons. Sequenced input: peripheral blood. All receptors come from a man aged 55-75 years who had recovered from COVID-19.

The CDR3 DNA sequence: TGTGCCAGCAGGAAGACTAGCGGGAGCGCAGATACGCAGTATTTT. As protein: CASRKTSGSADTQYF. The chain joins TRBV2 to TRBJ2-3; 12 positions agree with TRBD2. CDR3 size: 15 residues. J lost 4 bases, V lost 6 bases, and 5 bases had no gene match. The germline V gene has CDR1 SNHLY and CDR2 FYNNEI.

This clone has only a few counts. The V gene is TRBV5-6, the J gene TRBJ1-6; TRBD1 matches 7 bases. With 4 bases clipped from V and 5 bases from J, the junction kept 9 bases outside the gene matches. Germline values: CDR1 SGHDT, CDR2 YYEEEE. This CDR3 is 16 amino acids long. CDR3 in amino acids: CASSPRQGVNNSPLHF. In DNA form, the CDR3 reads TGTGCCAGCAGCCCGAGACAGGGTGTGAATAATTCACCCCTCCACTTT.

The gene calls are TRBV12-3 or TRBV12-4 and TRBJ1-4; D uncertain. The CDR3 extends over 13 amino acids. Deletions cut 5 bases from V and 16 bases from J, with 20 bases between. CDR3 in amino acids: CASSVLQKGDAFF. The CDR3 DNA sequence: TGTGCCAGCAGTGTACTACAGAAGGGAGACGCGTTTTTT.

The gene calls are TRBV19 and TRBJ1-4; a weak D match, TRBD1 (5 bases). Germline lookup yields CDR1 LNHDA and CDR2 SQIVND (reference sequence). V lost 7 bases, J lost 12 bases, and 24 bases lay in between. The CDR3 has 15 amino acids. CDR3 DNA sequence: TGTGCCAGTACTCCAGGGAGGGGTCGCCGGGGAGAACTGTTTTTT. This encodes CASTPGRGRRGELFF.

In nucleotides, the CDR3 is TGTGCCAGCACCGGGGGACTAACGAACACCGGGGAGCTGTTTTTT. It codes for CASTGGLTNTGELFF. The chain employs TRBV6-5 and TRBJ2-2, with 7 bases matching TRBD2. This CDR3 comprises 15 residues. Germline V gene sequence: CDR1 MNHEY, CDR2 SVGAGI. V was pared by 7 bases and J by 0 bases, with 5 bases of the junction left unmatched.

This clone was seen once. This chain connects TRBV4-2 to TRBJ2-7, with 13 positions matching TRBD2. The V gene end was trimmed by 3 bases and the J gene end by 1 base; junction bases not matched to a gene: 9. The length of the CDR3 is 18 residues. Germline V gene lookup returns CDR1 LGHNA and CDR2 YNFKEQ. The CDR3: CASSQSGTSGTFSYEQYF. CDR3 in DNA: TGTGCCAGCAGCCAGAGCGGGACTAGCGGGACCTTTTCCTACGAGCAGTACTTC.

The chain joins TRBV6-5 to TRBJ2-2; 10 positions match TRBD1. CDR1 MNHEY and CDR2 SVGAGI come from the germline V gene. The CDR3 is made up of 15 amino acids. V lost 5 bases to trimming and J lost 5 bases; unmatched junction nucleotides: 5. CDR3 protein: CASSPTGQGTGELFF. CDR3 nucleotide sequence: TGTGCCAGCAGTCCCACGGGACAGGGGACCGGGGAGCTGTTTTTT.

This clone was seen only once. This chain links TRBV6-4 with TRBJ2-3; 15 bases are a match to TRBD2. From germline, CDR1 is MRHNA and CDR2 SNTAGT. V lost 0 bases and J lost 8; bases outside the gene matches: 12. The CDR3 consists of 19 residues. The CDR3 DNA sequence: TGTGCCAGCAGTGACTCGATTAGGACTAGCGGGAGGGCGGGCGGTACGCAGTATTTT. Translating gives CASSDSIRTSGRAGGTQYF.

The CDR3 sequence: CASSFGGGSIDTQYF. The CDR3 DNA reads TGTGCCAGCAGCTTTGGCGGGGGTAGTATTGATACGCAGTATTTT. The V call is TRBV5-4, the J call TRBJ2-3; 7 nucleotides line up with TRBD2. The CDR3 length is 15 residues. Looked up from germline, CDR1 is SGHNT and CDR2 is YYREEE (reference sequence). V shed 2 bases, J shed 6 bases, and the junction held 9 bases outside the gene matches.

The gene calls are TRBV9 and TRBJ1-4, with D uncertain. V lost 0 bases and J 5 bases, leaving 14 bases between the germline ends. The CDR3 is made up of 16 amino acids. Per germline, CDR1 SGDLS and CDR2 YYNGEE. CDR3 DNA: TGTGCCAGCAGCGTAGAACATAGCGGCCCAAATGAAAAACTGTTTTTT. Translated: CASSVEHSGPNEKLFF. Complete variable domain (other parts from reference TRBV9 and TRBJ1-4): DSGVTQTPKHLITATGQRVTLRCSPRSGDLSVYWYQQSLDQGLQFLIQYYNGEERAKGNILERFSAQQFPDLHSELNLSSLELGDSALYFCASSVEHSGPNEKLFFGSGTQLSVL.

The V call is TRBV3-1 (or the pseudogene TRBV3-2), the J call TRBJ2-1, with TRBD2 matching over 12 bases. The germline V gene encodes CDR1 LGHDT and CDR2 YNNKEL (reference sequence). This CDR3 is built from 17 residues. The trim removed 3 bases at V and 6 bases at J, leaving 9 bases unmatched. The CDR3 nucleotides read TGTGCCAGCAGCCACCACCTTGGACTAGCGGGGACCAATGAGCAGTTCTTC. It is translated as CASSHHLGLAGTNEQFF.

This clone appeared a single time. The CDR3: CASSEGGGRQPQHF. In DNA form, the CDR3 reads TGTGCCAGCAGTGAGGGGGGGGGACGGCAGCCCCAGCATTTT. The chain joins TRBV2 to TRBJ1-5; tentative D call: TRBD1 (5 bases). Trimming left V 3 bases short and J 7 bases short, with 13 bases between. The germline V gene has CDR1 SNHLY and CDR2 FYNNEI. This CDR3 is built from 14 residues.

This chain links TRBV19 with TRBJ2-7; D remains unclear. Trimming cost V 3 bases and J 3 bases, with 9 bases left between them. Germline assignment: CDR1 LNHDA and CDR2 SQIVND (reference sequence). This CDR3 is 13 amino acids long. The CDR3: CASSISRGYEQYF. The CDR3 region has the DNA TGTGCCAGTAGTATTTCGCGAGGCTACGAGCAGTACTTC.

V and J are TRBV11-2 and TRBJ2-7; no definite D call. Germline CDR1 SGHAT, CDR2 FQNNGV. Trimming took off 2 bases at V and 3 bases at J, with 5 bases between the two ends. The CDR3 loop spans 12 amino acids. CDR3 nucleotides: TGTGCCAGCAGCTTAACTCACTACGAGCAGTACTTC. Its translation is CASSLTHYEQYF. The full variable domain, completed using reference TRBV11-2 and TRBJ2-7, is EAGVAQSPRYKIIEKRQSVAFWCNPISGHATLYWYQQILGQGPKLLIQFQNNGVVDDSQLPKDRFSAERLKGVDSTLKIQPAKLEDSAVYLCASSLTHYEQYFGPGTRLTVT.

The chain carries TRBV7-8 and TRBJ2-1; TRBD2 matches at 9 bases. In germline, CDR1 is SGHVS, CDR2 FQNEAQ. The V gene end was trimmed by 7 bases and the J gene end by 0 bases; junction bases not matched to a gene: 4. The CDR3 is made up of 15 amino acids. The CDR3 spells CASTWREGSYNEQFF. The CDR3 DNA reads TGTGCCAGCACCTGGCGGGAGGGCTCCTACAATGAGCAGTTCTTC.

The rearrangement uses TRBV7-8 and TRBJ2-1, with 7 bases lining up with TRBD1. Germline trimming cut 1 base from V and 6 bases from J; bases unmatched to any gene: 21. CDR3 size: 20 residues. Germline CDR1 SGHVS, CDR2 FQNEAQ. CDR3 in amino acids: CASSLGVARQGLTSANEQFF. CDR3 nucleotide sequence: TGTGCCAGCAGCTTAGGGGTGGCGAGACAGGGCCTAACGTCTGCCAATGAGCAGTTCTTC. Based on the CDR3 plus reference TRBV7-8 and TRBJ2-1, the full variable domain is GAGVSQSPRYKVAKRGQDVALRCDPISGHVSLFWYQQALGQGPEFLTYFQNEAQLDKSGLPSDRFFAERPEGSVSTLKIQRTQQEDSAVYLCASSLGVARQGLTSANEQFFGPGTRLTVL.

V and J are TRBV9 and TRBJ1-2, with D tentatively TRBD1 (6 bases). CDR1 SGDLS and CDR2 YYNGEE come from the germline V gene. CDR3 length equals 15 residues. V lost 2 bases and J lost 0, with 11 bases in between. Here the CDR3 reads CASSVRTATNYGYTF. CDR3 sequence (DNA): TGTGCCAGCAGCGTTCGGACAGCTACTAACTATGGCTACACCTTC.